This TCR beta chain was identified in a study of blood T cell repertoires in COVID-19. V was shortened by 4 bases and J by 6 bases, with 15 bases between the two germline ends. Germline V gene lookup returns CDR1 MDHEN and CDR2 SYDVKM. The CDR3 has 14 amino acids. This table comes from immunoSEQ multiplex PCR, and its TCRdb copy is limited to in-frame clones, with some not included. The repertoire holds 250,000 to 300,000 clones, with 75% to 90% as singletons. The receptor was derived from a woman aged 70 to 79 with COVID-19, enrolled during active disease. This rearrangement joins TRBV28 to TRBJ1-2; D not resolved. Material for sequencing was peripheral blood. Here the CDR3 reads CASSSTRNHDGYTF. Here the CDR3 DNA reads TGTGCCAGCAGTTCGACTCGCAACCACGATGGCTACACCTTC.